The clone carrying this T cell receptor beta chain has a handful of counts. The sample belongs to a study of T-cell reconstitution after alpha-beta-depleted transplantation in children. It was with unique molecular identifiers that the TCRbeta library was prepared. In TCRdb, the PCR reads were re-called with MiXCR into one record per CDR3 protein. The table records about 350,000 distinct CDR3 sequences, less than 15% of them present only once. The V segment lost 6 bases and the J segment 5 bases; nucleotides outside the gene matches: 7. The CDR3 is 13 amino acids. The germline CDR1 and CDR2 sequences are ENHRY and SYGVKD.

The chain couples TRBV10-3 to TRBJ2-7; TRBD1 matches at 7 bases. The material was PBMCs, obtained from the stem cell graft. This clonotype originated in a human donor who donated a stem cell graft to a child with Fanconi anemia. CDR3 sequence (DNA): TGTGCCATCAGCCCGGGACAGCCGGACGAGCAGTACTTC. Translating gives CAISPGQPDEQYF.